The 5 T cell receptor beta chains presented below share a single source sample, sequenced in a study of T-cell reconstitution after alpha-beta-depleted transplantation in children. During its preparation, the TCRbeta library received unique molecular identifiers. MiXCR, applied by TCRdb to the PCR reads, yields one record per CDR3 protein. The table includes some 440,000 distinct CDR3 sequences, under 20% detected once. The sequencing here drew on PBMCs, mostly from graft donor cells, taken 360 days after TCRalphabeta/CD19-depleted stem cell transplant. The receptor source for this set is a boy in the first two years of life who had a stem cell transplant for Wiskott-Aldrich syndrome, so the T cells may come from the graft donor.

V and J are TRBV10-3 and TRBJ2-2, with a tentative D call TRBD1 (5 bases). The germline V and J ends were trimmed by 0 bases and 0 bases, with 11 bases remaining between them. Germline V gene lookup returns CDR1 ENHRY and CDR2 SYGVKD. The CDR3 loop spans 17 amino acids. The CDR3 loop reads CAISESADTANTGELFF. The DNA of the CDR3 is TGTGCCATCAGTGAGTCGGCGGACACAGCGAACACCGGGGAGCTGTTTTTT.

This clonotype was found a few times. The V call is TRBV14, the J call TRBJ2-4; D might be TRBD2 (6 bases). The CDR3 consists of 14 residues. Trimming stripped 1 base from V and 8 bases from J, with 12 bases between. Per the germline V gene, CDR1 is SGHDN and CDR2 is FVKESK. The CDR3 region is CASSQGRGTDIQYF. The DNA for the CDR3 is TGTGCCAGCAGCCAAGGTCGGGGGACGGACATTCAGTACTTC.

The rearrangement joins TRBV12-3 or TRBV12-4 to TRBJ2-5; 12 bases match TRBD2. The CDR3 has 14 residues. Trimming took 3 bases from V and 4 from J; bases not matched to a gene: 0. In DNA form, the CDR3 reads TGTGCCAGCAGTTTGACTAGCGGGAGAGAGACCCAGTACTTC. Translation: CASSLTSGRETQYF.

This clonotype has ten or more counts. V is TRBV12-3 or TRBV12-4 and J is TRBJ2-5; D tentatively reads TRBD1 or TRBD2 (6 bases each). Trimming shortened V by 1 base and J by 5 bases, and 14 bases separated the two germline ends. The CDR3 spans 15 residues. CDR3 protein: CASSLGQTGGETQYF. The DNA for the CDR3 is TGTGCCAGCAGTTTAGGACAGACAGGAGGGGAGACCCAGTACTTC.

This clonotype has just a few counts. J is TRBJ2-3 and V is TRBV28; TRBD2 aligns across 10 bases. With V trimmed by 7 bases and J by 0 bases, 7 bases remained unmatched. The CDR3 runs 16 residues. Per germline, CDR1 MDHEN and CDR2 SYDVKM. As DNA, the CDR3 is TGTGCCAGCACCCCCCCGACTAGCGGGAGCACAGATACGCAGTATTTT. Amino acid sequence: CASTPPTSGSTDTQYF. The variable domain in full, with the rest retrieved from reference TRBV28 and TRBJ2-3, is DVKVTQSSRYLVKRTGEKVFLECVQDMDHENMFWYRQDPGLGLRLIYFSYDVKMKEKGDIPEGYSVSREKKERFSLILESASTNQTSMYLCASTPPTSGSTDTQYFGPGTRLTVL.